Listed here are 10 T cell receptor beta chains from one sample, sequenced in a study of T-cell reconstitution after alpha-beta-depleted transplantation in children (dated by TCRdb to between 2015 and 2016). The treatment or condition label, read with the paper, signifies: allogeneic hematopoietic cell transplantation with graft depleted of TCRalphabeta T cells and CD19 B cells. Receptor amplification or capture employed PCR. The listed sequencing device is Illumina HiSeq 2500. Molecular barcoding was employed in the preparation of TCR libraries, with unique molecular identifiers being used to normalize TCRbeta repertoire quantification. In TCRdb, the public reads were trimmed at Q25 with fastp and aligned with MiXCR, with productive beta chains retained. Identical CDR3 proteins give one entry, which carries the most common genes and DNA. This sample comprises around 700,000 distinct CDR3 sequences, roughly 14% of them detected only once. Jointly, the top ten make up approximately 0.8% of the sample.

Specimen: PBMCs, collected before TCRalphabeta/CD19-depleted stem cell transplant. The receptors were sampled from a girl aged 2 to 10 with congenital amegakaryocytic thrombocytopenia, due to receive a stem cell transplant.

The genes are TRBV10-3 and TRBJ2-5; no clear D gene. This CDR3 is built from 15 residues. Germline CDR1 ENHRY, CDR2 SYGVKD. Trimming shortened V by 0 bases and J by 3 bases, and 11 bases separated the two germline ends. CDR3 loop: CAISESGSGKETQYF. CDR3 sequence (DNA): TGTGCCATCAGTGAGTCGGGTAGTGGCAAAGAGACCCAGTACTTC.

This clonotype was counted ten times or more. The gene calls are TRBV5-1 and TRBJ2-1, with 7 nucleotides matching TRBD2. The CDR3 length is 16 residues. After removal of 0 bases from V and 5 bases from J, the junction contained 8 bases not matched to a gene. Looked up from germline, CDR1 is SGHRS and CDR2 is YFSETQ. As DNA, the CDR3 is TGCGCCAGCAGCTTGGGGGGAGGGATCATAAACAATGAGCAGTTCTTC. As protein: CASSLGGGIINNEQFF.

This clonotype was seen at least ten times. The rearrangement links TRBV20-1 to TRBJ1-6, with TRBD1 matching over 10 bases. Germline CDR1 reads DFQATT; CDR2 reads SNEGSKA (reference sequence). The CDR3 is 16 amino acids. V dropped 3 bases and J dropped 6; count of bases not matched to a gene: 8. Here the CDR3 DNA reads TGCAGTGCTAGGGACCCGACAGGGGGCGGTAATTCACCCCTCCACTTT. It translates to CSARDPTGGGNSPLHF.

In this sample, this clonotype turned up many times. The rearrangement joins TRBV12-3 or TRBV12-4 to TRBJ1-2; D remains ambiguous. The V gene lost 3 bases and the J gene lost 2 bases, with 7 bases spanning the gap. CDR3 size: 13 residues. The CDR3 here is CASSLQENYGYTF. Written as DNA, the CDR3 is TGTGCCAGCAGTTTGCAGGAAAACTATGGCTACACCTTC.

This clonotype was recorded at least ten times. This rearrangement joins TRBV29-1 to TRBJ1-5, with D tentatively TRBD1 (5 bases). Germline CDR1 and CDR2: SQVTM and ANQGSEA. V lost 5 bases, J lost 5 bases, and 13 bases lay in between. The CDR3 totals 13 residues. The CDR3 reads CSVWDLIYQPQHF. Written as DNA, the CDR3 is TGCAGCGTTTGGGACTTGATTTATCAGCCCCAGCATTTT.

This clonotype was found many times. The V and J genes are TRBV18 and TRBJ2-1, with D possibly matching TRBD1 (6 bases). V dropped 3 bases and J dropped 8 bases, with 20 bases sitting between them. The CDR3 contains 16 residues. Germline V lookup: CDR1 KGHSH, CDR2 LQKENI. The CDR3 DNA sequence: TGTGCCAGCTCACCTCAACAAAATACAGGGAGCGATGAGCAGTTCTTC. Translating gives CASSPQQNTGSDEQFF.

This clonotype was observed at least ten times. V gene TRBV29-1 combines with J gene TRBJ2-1; 11 bases align to TRBD2. This CDR3 has 18 residues. Per the germline V gene, CDR1 is SQVTM and CDR2 is ANQGSEA. V dropped 6 bases and J dropped 6; count of bases not matched to a gene: 19. The DNA of the CDR3 is TGCAGCGTCCCACGTGGCGGGACTAGCGGAGCCTGGGTCAATGAGCAGTTCTTC. Translating it yields CSVPRGGTSGAWVNEQFF.

This clonotype was counted many times. J is TRBJ2-1 and V is TRBV4-1, with 10 bases identical to TRBD2. Unmatched junction bases numbered 5, after V lost 1 base and J lost 8 bases. Per the germline V gene, CDR1 is MGHRA and CDR2 is YSYEKL. The CDR3 loop spans 15 amino acids. CDR3 sequence reads: CASSQVPSGSYEQFF. The CDR3 DNA reads as TGCGCCAGCAGCCAAGTCCCTAGCGGGAGCTATGAGCAGTTCTTC.

This clonotype was seen many times. J is TRBJ2-7 and V is TRBV20-1; D unclear. CDR3 length: 11 residues. The V and J ends lost 1 base and 4 bases respectively, with 5 bases between them. Germline lookup yields CDR1 DFQATT and CDR2 SNEGSKA (reference sequence). The CDR3 nucleotides are TGCAGTGCTAGAGGTCGGTACGAGCAGTACTTC. It is translated as CSARGRYEQYF.

This clonotype was seen repeatedly, ten times or more. V gene TRBV20-1 combines with J gene TRBJ1-2, with 10 positions matching TRBD1. Germline V CDR1 and CDR2: DFQATT, SNEGSKA (reference sequence). There are 15 residues in the CDR3. The V gene end was trimmed by 1 base and the J gene end by 5 bases; junction bases not matched to a gene: 7. The DNA for the CDR3 is TGCAGTGCTAGAGTAGCCGGGACAGGGGATTATGGCTACACCTTC. Translation gives CSARVAGTGDYGYTF.